Sequencing of this T cell receptor beta chain was carried out in a study of T-cell reconstitution after alpha-beta-depleted transplantation in children. Findings and caveats of the study: Reportedly, roughly two months post-transplant, alpha-beta T cells arose from several hundred expanded graft clones.

Germline-derived CDR1 and CDR2 are SEHNR and FQNEAQ (reference sequence). Trimming cost V 5 bases and J 4 bases, with 7 bases left between them. This CDR3 region has 12 residues. This clonotype was counted between two and nine times. Its specificity is unknown. Molecular barcoding with unique molecular identifiers was used for the TCRbeta library. A single record per CDR3 protein comes from TCRdb applying MiXCR to the PCR reads. The table has about 500,000 distinct CDR3 sequences, roughly 11% seen once. This specimen was PBMCs, mostly from graft donor cells, taken 180 days after TCRalphabeta/CD19-depleted stem cell transplant. V usage is TRBV7-9 and J usage is TRBJ2-3; D is undetermined. This TCR came from a female patient aged 2-9 years who had a stem cell transplant for aplastic anemia, so the T cells may come from the graft donor. CDR3: CASSQRSDTQYF. As DNA, the CDR3 is TGTGCCAGCAGCCAAAGGTCAGATACGCAGTATTTT.